A single sample gave rise to the 26 T cell receptor beta chains below, sequenced in a study of T cell responses to AZD1222 COVID-19 vaccine. Using immunoSEQ multiplex PCR, the repertoire was profiled, and TCRdb retains in-frame clones only, with some absent. The sample holds around 150,000 clones, 92% seen once. The sequenced sample was peripheral blood, obtained on day 0 of MenACWY control vaccination. These receptor sequences come from an adult in good health.

The chain is built from TRBV5-1 and TRBJ2-6, with TRBD1 matching over 8 bases. The J segment lost 17 bases and the V segment lost 4 bases, leaving 14 bases of the junction unmatched. The length of the CDR3 is 14 residues. The germline V gene has CDR1 SGHRS and CDR2 YFSETQ. In DNA, the CDR3 is TGCGCCAGCAGCCTACCCGGGACAGGTCGCAGGATGACTTTC. Protein: CASSLPGTGRRMTF.

The chain links TRBV5-5 to TRBJ1-5; the D is unclear. The germline CDR1 and CDR2 sequences are SGHKS and YYEKEE (reference sequence). Trimming shortened V by 2 bases and J by 0 bases, and 12 bases separated the two germline ends. The CDR3 spans 16 residues. The CDR3 loop reads CASSFSEKLSNQPQHF. The CDR3 DNA reads TGTGCCAGCAGCTTCTCCGAAAAGCTTAGCAATCAGCCCCAGCATTTT.

The chain joins TRBV5-1 to TRBJ2-5; 12 bases are a match to TRBD2. This CDR3 is 16 amino acids long. J gave up 1 base and V 5 bases, and 6 bases lay outside the gene matches. CDR1 and CDR2 from the germline V gene are SGHRS and YFSETQ. The CDR3 spells CASRPGTSGFQETQYF. CDR3 sequence (DNA): TGCGCCAGCAGACCCGGGACTAGCGGGTTCCAAGAGACCCAGTACTTC. The full variable domain, completed using reference TRBV5-1 and TRBJ2-5, is KAGVTQTPRYLIKTRGQQVTLSCSPISGHRSVSWYQQTPGQGLQFLFEYFSETQRNKGNFPGRFSGRQFSNSRSEMNVSTLELGDSALYLCASRPGTSGFQETQYFGPGTRLLVL.

This clone was observed a handful of times. The chain carries TRBV27 and TRBJ1-5; 10 bases align to TRBD1. Trimming removed 3 bases from V and 9 bases from J; junction bases left unmatched: 8. Germline CDR1 and CDR2: MNHEY and SMNVEV (reference sequence). The CDR3 length is 15 residues. The CDR3 sequence is CASSFRDRGNGPQHF. As DNA, the CDR3 is TGTGCCAGCAGTTTCCGGGACAGGGGAAATGGGCCCCAGCATTTT.

The chain combines TRBV9 with TRBJ2-1; no reliable D call. The germline CDR1 and CDR2 sequences are SGDLS and YYNGEE. V was clipped by 4 bases and J by 8 bases, with 10 bases between them. The CDR3 is made up of 12 amino acids. The CDR3 region has the DNA TGTGCCAGCAGCCCCCTTGTGGATGAGCAGTTCTTC. Its protein product is CASSPLVDEQFF.

The V call is TRBV29-1, the J call TRBJ2-1; D possibly corresponds to TRBD2 (5 bases). This CDR3 is built from 14 residues. V shed 6 bases and J shed 8 bases, with 20 bases lying between them. Germline CDR1 and CDR2: SQVTM and ANQGSEA. The CDR3 nucleotides are TGCAGCGTCCTCGAGCGGTATCGGTCCGATGAGCAGTTCTTC. Translated, it gives CSVLERYRSDEQFF.

This clone was observed once. The J gene is TRBJ2-2, the V gene TRBV11-3, with TRBD2 matching 12 bases. V gave up 5 bases and J gave up 1 base; unmatched junction bases: 8. This CDR3 is built from 18 residues. CDR1 SGHNT and CDR2 YENEEA come from the germline V gene. This CDR3 is CASSQLAGGFGNTGELFF. The CDR3 DNA follows: TGTGCCAGCAGCCAACTAGCGGGAGGCTTCGGGAACACCGGGGAGCTGTTTTTT.

V usage is TRBV5-1 and J usage is TRBJ2-3, with 9 bases matching TRBD1. The CDR3 length is 14 residues. The J segment lost 3 bases and the V segment lost 4 bases, leaving 3 bases of the junction unmatched. In germline, CDR1 is SGHRS, CDR2 YFSETQ. CDR3 DNA sequence: TGCGCCAGCAGCGGAGGACAGGGGACAGATACGCAGTATTTT. This encodes CASSGGQGTDTQYF.

V is TRBV12-5 and J is TRBJ1-2; tentatively, D is TRBD1 (6 bases). CDR3 length: 14 residues. CDR1 and CDR2 (germline): LGHNT, FRNRAP. V was cut by 6 bases and J by 6 bases, with 17 bases left in between. The CDR3 sequence is CASGPSTGYDGYTF. The CDR3 DNA sequence: TGTGCTAGTGGCCCCTCCACAGGGTACGATGGCTACACCTTC.

The CDR3 DNA reads as TGCGCCAGCAGCCAAAATGGGGGGACAGGGGACCGGGCTTTCTTT. Residues: CASSQNGGTGDRAFF. V and J are TRBV4-3 and TRBJ1-1, with 10 nucleotides matching TRBD1. Unmatched junction bases numbered 11, after V lost 2 bases and J lost 11 bases. Germline CDR1 and CDR2: LGHNA and YSLEER. This CDR3 comprises 15 residues.

This clone was seen once. The V and J genes are TRBV7-3 and TRBJ2-6; 7 bases are a match to TRBD2. Per germline, CDR1 SGHTA and CDR2 FQGTGA. This CDR3 comprises 19 residues. V was pared by 5 bases and J by 2 bases, with 15 bases of the junction left unmatched. CDR3 nucleotide sequence: TGTGCCAGCAGCCCAGATCGGGGGGAGGGCCCTCCTGGGGCCAACGTCCTGACTTTC. This codes for CASSPDRGEGPPGANVLTF.

The V call is TRBV3-1 (or the pseudogene TRBV3-2), the J call TRBJ1-5; 7 nucleotides line up with TRBD1. Germline CDR1 is LGHDT and CDR2 is YNNKEL (reference sequence). The CDR3 has 13 amino acids. J gave up 7 bases and V 8 bases, and 8 bases lay outside the gene matches. In DNA form, the CDR3 reads TGTGCCAGCGGGGGAGGGGGCGAGCAGCCCCAGCATTTT. Its translation: CASGGGGEQPQHF.

This chain joins TRBV7-9 and TRBJ1-5; 7 bases agree with TRBD1. V lost 5 bases, J lost 4 bases, and 8 bases stayed unmatched. Germline CDR1 SEHNR, CDR2 FQNEAQ (reference sequence). This CDR3 has 15 residues. CDR3 sequence reads: CASSTDRSFNQPQHF. The CDR3 DNA follows: TGTGCCAGCAGCACGGACAGGTCGTTTAATCAGCCCCAGCATTTT.

The rearrangement links TRBV5-4 to TRBJ1-2; D gene uncertain. V lost 4 bases, J lost 8 bases, and 15 bases lay in between. The CDR3 runs 13 residues. Germline CDR1 SGHNT, CDR2 YYREEE (reference sequence). This chain's CDR3 is CASSQDQGMGYTF. As DNA, the CDR3 is TGTGCCAGCAGCCAAGACCAAGGGATGGGCTACACCTTC.

V usage is TRBV27 and J usage is TRBJ1-5; the D gene is possibly TRBD1 (6 bases). Trimming removed 5 bases at V and 3 bases at J, with 8 bases between. The CDR3 length is 13 residues. The germline V gene encodes CDR1 MNHEY and CDR2 SMNVEV (reference sequence). This CDR3 is CASSQGNNQPQHF. The CDR3 DNA reads as TGTGCCAGCAGTCAGGGGAACAATCAGCCCCAGCATTTT.

This chain uses TRBV4-1 with TRBJ2-1; D is perhaps TRBD1 or TRBD2 (5 bases each). The V and J ends lost 2 bases and 0 bases respectively, with 14 bases between them. Germline V lookup: CDR1 MGHRA, CDR2 YSYEKL. The CDR3 consists of 17 residues. The CDR3 loop reads CASSQISSGSSYNEQFF. The DNA for the CDR3 is TGCGCCAGCAGCCAAATCAGCTCAGGGAGCTCCTACAATGAGCAGTTCTTC.

The chain couples TRBV9 to TRBJ1-5, with 10 bases aligning to TRBD1. V lost 0 bases to trimming and J lost 2 bases; unmatched junction nucleotides: 2. The CDR3 runs to 16 residues. Germline CDR1 SGDLS, CDR2 YYNGEE. CDR3 nucleotide sequence: TGTGCCAGCAGCGTAGATGGGACAGGGGGCAATCAGCCCCAGCATTTT. Its translation: CASSVDGTGGNQPQHF.

The V call is TRBV6-5, the J call TRBJ1-1; D not certain. The germline V and J ends were trimmed by 0 bases and 4 bases, with 15 bases remaining between them. The CDR3 extends over 16 amino acids. Germline V lookup: CDR1 MNHEY, CDR2 SVGAGI. The CDR3 protein is CASSYSRFPGGTEAFF. The CDR3 nucleotides read TGTGCCAGCAGTTACTCGAGATTTCCAGGTGGCACTGAAGCTTTCTTT.

The V call is TRBV7-2, the J call TRBJ2-2; maybe TRBD2 (5 bases). V was pared by 2 bases and J by 4 bases, with 11 bases between. Germline assignment: CDR1 SGHTA and CDR2 FQGNSA. The CDR3 covers 15 residues. CDR3 in amino acids: CASSLRPGGTGELFF. CDR3 bases: TGTGCCAGCAGCTTACGGCCAGGAGGCACCGGGGAGCTGTTTTTT.

This chain connects TRBV6-5 to TRBJ1-1; 8 nucleotides match TRBD1. The CDR3 spans 14 residues. With 5 bases clipped from V and 0 bases from J, the junction kept 2 bases outside the gene matches. CDR1 and CDR2 from the germline V gene are MNHEY and SVGAGI. CDR3 sequence: CASSRTGLNTEAFF. The CDR3 nucleotides read TGTGCCAGCAGTAGGACAGGGCTGAACACTGAAGCTTTCTTT.

For the CDR3, the DNA is TGCGCCAGCAGCCAAGATCGAAGAGGGAACTATGGCTACACCTTC. Residues: CASSQDRRGNYGYTF. The chain combines TRBV4-1 with TRBJ1-2; D gene ambiguous. The germline V and J ends were trimmed by 0 bases and 2 bases, with 10 bases remaining between them. The V gene's germline CDR1 is MGHRA and CDR2 YSYEKL. The CDR3 is 15 residues long.

This clone was seen once. CDR3 coding DNA: TGTGCCAGCAGCCGCGACAGGGGGCTTAACTATGGCTACACCTTC. It encodes CASSRDRGLNYGYTF. The J gene is TRBJ1-2, the V gene TRBV9; the match to TRBD1 covers 10 bases. Unmatched junction bases numbered 4, after V lost 4 bases and J lost 1 base. The CDR3 covers 15 residues. Germline V gene lookup returns CDR1 SGDLS and CDR2 YYNGEE.

CDR3 residues: CASSLALTGTGYGYTF. The DNA for the CDR3 is TGTGCCAGCAGCTTAGCTCTAACCGGGACAGGGTATGGCTACACCTTC. This rearrangement joins TRBV7-2 to TRBJ1-2; 9 bases are shared with TRBD1. This CDR3 has 16 residues. J lost 5 bases, V lost 0 bases, and 7 bases had no gene match. Per the germline V gene, CDR1 is SGHTA and CDR2 is FQGNSA.

The chain is built from TRBV5-4 and TRBJ2-1, with D possibly matching TRBD2 (5 bases). Germline CDR1 is SGHNT and CDR2 is YYREEE (reference sequence). Trimming stripped 2 bases from V and 9 bases from J, with 15 bases between. The CDR3 has 14 residues. CDR3 amino acids: CASSLRLAMFEQFF. The CDR3 DNA is TGTGCCAGCAGCTTAAGATTAGCGATGTTTGAGCAGTTCTTC.

CDR3 DNA sequence: TGTGCCATCAGTGAGTCAGGGGGCCGGGGAGAGACCCAGTACTTC. Translating it yields CAISESGGRGETQYF. The chain carries TRBV10-3 and TRBJ2-5; 7 bases line up with TRBD1. Germline V gene sequence: CDR1 ENHRY, CDR2 SYGVKD. Trimming took 0 bases from V and 4 from J; bases not matched to a gene: 5. The CDR3 covers 15 residues.

The CDR3, as DNA: TGTGCCAGCGGACTAGCGGGAGGGGAAACCGGGGAGCTGTTTTTT. Amino acids: CASGLAGGETGELFF. The chain links TRBV6-5 to TRBJ2-2; 15 bases align to TRBD2. Germline assignment: CDR1 MNHEY and CDR2 SVGAGI. V dropped 8 bases and J dropped 5; count of bases not matched to a gene: 3. CDR3 length: 15 residues.